These 27 T cell receptor beta chains share one sample of origin, sequenced in a study of post-analysis software for immune sequencing data. Study-wide findings and caveats: Comparison of patients with controls showed 4 to 6 TRBV segments more frequent in patients, TRBV5-6, TRBV5-1 and TRBV20-1 among them.

These TCRs are of unknown antigen specificity. Carried by the TCR beta cDNA libraries were unique molecular identifiers. Using its own MiXCR run on the PCR reads, TCRdb lists one record per CDR3 protein. The sample includes roughly 620,000 distinct CDR3 sequences, about 44% of them seen just once. The material sequenced was blood. These receptors all stem from a girl aged 5 to 17 with multiple sclerosis.

This clonotype has more than one count but fewer than ten. CDR3 protein: CASSLSPSTDYGYTF. CDR3 sequence (DNA): TGCGCCAGCAGCTTGAGTCCGTCGACAGACTATGGCTACACCTTC. The V and J genes are TRBV5-1 and TRBJ1-2, with D possibly TRBD1 on 5 matching bases. Deletions cut 1 base from V and 3 bases from J, with 13 bases between. The CDR3 has 15 residues. The V gene's germline CDR1 is SGHRS and CDR2 YFSETQ.

This chain uses TRBV5-1 with TRBJ2-6; TRBD2 matches at 7 bases. CDR1 and CDR2 (germline): SGHRS, YFSETQ. CDR3 length: 16 amino acids. The trim removed 5 bases at V and 1 base at J, leaving 6 bases unmatched. The DNA of the CDR3 is TGCGCCAGCAGTCTCTCAGCGGGATCTGGGGCCAACGTCCTGACTTTC. Translation gives CASSLSAGSGANVLTF.

Comments on this clonotype: A read error may produce the germline difference seen at one junction end. This sequence joins TRBV12-3 or TRBV12-4 and TRBJ2-3, with 7 nucleotides matching TRBD2. The length of the CDR3 is 13 residues. CDR3 sequence: CTRSWEGTDTQYF. In nucleotides, the CDR3 is TGTACCAGAAGCTGGGAGGGGACAGATACGCAGTATTTT.

V gene TRBV20-1 combines with J gene TRBJ2-3, with D hard to call. V was pared by 4 bases and J by 3 bases, with 20 bases between. The CDR3 sequence is 16 residues long. Germline V gene sequence: CDR1 DFQATT, CDR2 SNEGSKA (reference sequence). This chain's CDR3 is CSATQARAKQTDTQYF. CDR3 coding DNA: TGCAGTGCTACCCAAGCTCGGGCAAAACAGACAGATACGCAGTATTTT.

This chain links TRBV20-1 with TRBJ2-4; TRBD1 or TRBD2 may be the D gene (6 bases each). The J call is uncertain, as TRBJ2-7 better fits the DNA end. This CDR3 is 13 amino acids long. Germline CDR1 is DFQATT and CDR2 is SNEGSKA (reference sequence). Here the CDR3 reads CSPIRWGATEQYF. The CDR3 region has the DNA TGCAGTCCCATCCGTTGGGGGGCAACCGAGCAGTACTTC.

This clonotype showed up just a few times. The CDR3 DNA is TGCGCCAGCAGCCAAGATTCCTTGCGGGGGCAAGAGACCCAGTACTTC. Amino acid sequence: CASSQDSLRGQETQYF. The J gene is TRBJ2-5, the V gene TRBV4-1; 7 bases agree with TRBD2. This CDR3 has 16 residues. J gave up 2 bases and V 0 bases, and 6 bases lay outside the gene matches. Germline V gene data show CDR1 as MGHRA and CDR2 as YSYEKL.

The chain links TRBV13 to TRBJ2-5; 9 bases match TRBD2. TRBJ2-7 explains the end of the DNA better; the J call may be wrong. Germline V gives CDR1 PRHDT, CDR2 FYEKMQ (reference sequence). The CDR3 totals 15 residues. CDR3 in DNA: TGTGCCAGCAGCGAAGGAGGCGGGAGGGCCCTCGAGCAGTACTTC. This sequence encodes CASSEGGGRALEQYF.

The chain recombines TRBV12-3 or TRBV12-4 with TRBJ1-5; maybe TRBD1 (5 bases). The CDR3 has 14 amino acids. The V gene lost 6 bases and the J gene lost 0 bases, with 9 bases spanning the gap. The CDR3 bases are TGTGCCAGCAGACAGGAAACTAGCAATCAGCCCCAGCATTTT. This sequence encodes CASRQETSNQPQHF.

This clonotype has just a few counts. The rearrangement uses TRBV6-4 and TRBJ1-5; TRBD1 is a possible D gene (5 bases). Germline V gene lookup returns CDR1 MRHNA and CDR2 SNTAGT. There are 15 residues in the CDR3. Trimming left V 8 bases short and J 5 bases short, with 19 bases between. The CDR3: CASPSGGGRHQPQHF. The CDR3 DNA sequence: TGTGCCAGCCCCTCTGGGGGGGGACGGCATCAGCCCCAGCATTTT.

The chain joins TRBV7-2 to TRBJ1-2; TRBD1 might be the D (6 bases). This CDR3 region has 13 residues. Trimming left V 6 bases short and J 7 bases short, with 15 bases between. Germline values: CDR1 SGHTA, CDR2 FQGNSA. As DNA, the CDR3 is TGTGCCAGCAGGGGGGGACAACCTCTTGGCTACACCTTC. Its protein product is CASRGGQPLGYTF.

This clonotype was counted ten times or more. CDR3 amino acids: CASSLMGGNYGYTF. The CDR3 DNA reads as TGTGCCAGCAGTTTAATGGGGGGCAACTATGGCTACACCTTC. The chain carries TRBV12-3 or TRBV12-4 and TRBJ1-2, with a possible D match to TRBD1 (6 bases). This CDR3 is built from 14 residues. V lost 2 bases and J 2 bases, leaving 9 bases between the germline ends.

This chain links TRBV25-1 with TRBJ2-7; possibly TRBD1 for D (6 bases). This CDR3 has 13 amino acids. Germline V gives CDR1 MGHDK, CDR2 SYGVNS. Trimming took off 4 bases at V and 5 bases at J, with 12 bases between the two ends. The CDR3 nucleotides are TGTGCCAGCAGTGGGGCAGGGGTCCACGAGCAGTACTTC. It specifies CASSGAGVHEQYF.

The rearrangement links TRBV5-1 to TRBJ1-2, with TRBD1 matching over 8 bases. The CDR3 is 14 amino acids. Germline CDR1 and CDR2: SGHRS and YFSETQ. V lost 0 bases and J lost 8; bases outside the gene matches: 6. This CDR3 reads CASSLGGQGVGYTF. DNA for the CDR3: TGCGCCAGCAGCTTGGGAGGACAGGGAGTAGGCTACACCTTC.

This chain connects TRBV20-1 to TRBJ2-7; 8 bases agree with TRBD2. V was clipped by 5 bases and J by 3 bases; unmatched bases: 6. Germline V CDR1 and CDR2: DFQATT, SNEGSKA (reference sequence). The CDR3 runs 13 residues. DNA for the CDR3: TGCAGTGCTCCCCCGGGACTAGGCTACGAGCAGTACTTC. Its protein product is CSAPPGLGYEQYF.

The rearrangement joins TRBV5-1 to TRBJ2-5; TRBD2 aligns across 16 bases. The ends lost 3 bases at V and 6 bases at J; junction bases unmatched: 8. Germline V gives CDR1 SGHRS, CDR2 YFSETQ. This CDR3 region has 17 residues. The CDR3 sequence is CASSSSQGLAGGKTQYF. The CDR3 DNA reads as TGCGCCAGCAGCTCGTCCCAGGGACTAGCGGGGGGGAAGACCCAGTACTTC.

The V call is TRBV7-8, the J call TRBJ2-1, with a possible D match to TRBD2 (6 bases). V shed 2 bases and J shed 6 bases, with 17 bases lying between them. The length of the CDR3 is 16 residues. Per germline, CDR1 SGHVS and CDR2 FQNEAQ. The CDR3 nucleotides are TGTGCCAGCAGCTTAAGTAGGCTAGCGCGAGGCAATGAGCAGTTCTTC. Encoded protein: CASSLSRLARGNEQFF.

This clonotype was counted a few times. This chain uses TRBV5-1 with TRBJ2-1, with 7 bases matching TRBD2. From germline, CDR1 is SGHRS and CDR2 YFSETQ. The J segment lost 4 bases and the V segment lost 1 base, leaving 8 bases of the junction unmatched. The CDR3 loop spans 16 amino acids. CDR3 amino acids: CASSLKSGGLYNEQFF. Here the CDR3 DNA reads TGCGCCAGCAGCTTGAAATCGGGGGGACTATACAATGAGCAGTTCTTC.

The rearrangement uses TRBV29-1 and TRBJ2-3; unclear D gene. The CDR3 length is 14 residues. V lost 2 bases and J 6 bases, leaving 15 bases between the germline ends. Germline CDR1 is SQVTM and CDR2 is ANQGSEA. CDR3 loop: CSVESEGTTDTQYF. The CDR3 DNA reads TGCAGCGTTGAATCCGAAGGCACGACGGATACGCAGTATTTT.

The chain couples TRBV4-1 to TRBJ2-5; no reliable D call. The ends were cut back, 6 bases at V and 11 bases at J, with 16 bases in the middle. Germline CDR1 MGHRA, CDR2 YSYEKL. This CDR3 has 12 residues. Here the CDR3 DNA reads TGCGCCAGCAGTCGGACCTCCGATGAGCAGTACTTC. Its translation is CASSRTSDEQYF.

This clonotype was counted a few times. The chain has TRBV4-1 and TRBJ2-2, with D possibly matching TRBD1 (7 bases). The CDR3 runs to 16 residues. CDR1 is MGHRA, CDR2 YSYEKL, per germline. V was shortened by 0 bases and J by 5 bases, with 13 bases between the two germline ends. The chain's CDR3 is CASSQEPPGGTGELFF. CDR3 sequence (DNA): TGCGCCAGCAGCCAAGAACCGCCAGGGGGGACCGGGGAGCTGTTTTTT.

The chain has TRBV6-2 or TRBV6-3 and TRBJ2-7; D could derive from TRBD1 or TRBD2 (5 bases each). Germline values: CDR1 MNHEY, CDR2 SVGEGT. Trimming removed 6 bases at V and 1 base at J, with 13 bases between. The CDR3 is made up of 14 amino acids. The CDR3 coding sequence is TGTGCCAGCAGCAGGGACGCGCTGTCCTACGAGCAGTACTTC. Translated: CASSRDALSYEQYF.

The sample holds a few counts of this clonotype. This sequence joins TRBV12-3 or TRBV12-4 and TRBJ2-7, with 8 bases fitting TRBD1. The CDR3 consists of 13 residues. V lost 7 bases, J lost 4 bases, and 6 bases stayed unmatched. The CDR3 DNA follows: TGTGCCAGCACTATCGACAGGGGATACGAGCAGTACTTC. Protein: CASTIDRGYEQYF.

This clonotype was counted only a few times. The chain is built from TRBV27 and TRBJ1-5; D call uncertain. Trimming stripped 0 bases from V and 3 bases from J, with 12 bases between. Germline V gene lookup returns CDR1 MNHEY and CDR2 SMNVEV (reference sequence). CDR3 length equals 16 residues. Here the CDR3 reads CASSLSPPITNQPQHF. CDR3 bases: TGTGCCAGCAGTTTATCCCCCCCGATTACCAATCAGCCCCAGCATTTT.

This clonotype was counted once. This chain links TRBV10-1 with TRBJ2-5; TRBD2 might be the D (5 bases). V was cut by 8 bases and J by 13 bases, with 20 bases left in between. The CDR3 is made up of 12 amino acids. Germline V gene sequence: CDR1 WNHNN, CDR2 SYGVQD (reference sequence). The DNA of the CDR3 is TGCGCCAGCGGGCAGGAGGTCTACGAGCGGTACTTC. Protein: CASGQEVYERYF.

V gene TRBV2 combines with J gene TRBJ1-4; 7 bases agree with TRBD1. Germline CDR1 is SNHLY and CDR2 is FYNNEI. The J segment lost 10 bases and the V segment lost 10 bases, leaving 9 bases of the junction unmatched. The CDR3 spans 12 residues. The CDR3 DNA sequence: TGTGCCACCGGAGGGACAGACGGAAAACTGTTTTTT. Protein sequence: CATGGTDGKLFF.

The chain recombines TRBV5-1 with TRBJ2-7, with D possibly being TRBD2 (5 bases). V was trimmed by 2 bases and J by 0 bases, leaving 12 bases between them. Germline V lookup: CDR1 SGHRS, CDR2 YFSETQ. The CDR3 runs to 15 residues. The CDR3 loop is CASSFEGRPSYEQYF. In DNA form, the CDR3 reads TGCGCCAGCAGCTTCGAGGGAAGGCCCTCCTACGAGCAGTACTTC.

This rearrangement joins TRBV29-1 to TRBJ1-1; D unresolved. The CDR3 runs to 10 residues. The V end lost 4 bases, the J end lost 4 bases, and 4 bases lay between the germline ends. Per the germline V gene, CDR1 is SQVTM and CDR2 is ANQGSEA. The CDR3, as DNA: TGCAGCGTTGTATCCACTGAAGCTTTCTTT. Its translation is CSVVSTEAFF.